A single sample is the source of the 4 T cell receptor beta chains below, sequenced in a study of blood T cells in healthy people across ages. A J-beta primer mix and a sample-barcoded 5' primer were used in a second PCR of about 7 to 12 cycles. TCRdb re-analysed the 5' RACE reads in MiXCR, keeping a single row per CDR3 protein. The repertoire includes over 1.5 million distinct CDR3 sequences, about 50% of them detected once, and around 2.1% sits in the top ten. Specimen: blood. Receptors originate from a woman aged 40 to 50 in good health.

The sample holds a few counts of this clonotype. The chain joins TRBV11-2 to TRBJ2-3; 9 bases align to TRBD2. The V and J ends lost 5 bases and 5 bases, in that order; junction bases with no gene match: 14. Germline V gene data show CDR1 as SGHAT and CDR2 as FQNNGV. The CDR3 totals 17 residues. CDR3 sequence (DNA): TGTGCCAGCAGCCCCCTCCGGCGGGGGGGTTTGGAAGATACGCAGTATTTT. Protein product: CASSPLRRGGLEDTQYF.

This clonotype was observed a few times. V gene TRBV4-2 combines with J gene TRBJ2-1; 10 nucleotides line up with TRBD2. Looked up from germline, CDR1 is LGHNA and CDR2 is YNFKEQ. This CDR3 has 16 residues. The junction had 7 bases not matched to a gene; V was cut back by 0 bases and J by 8 bases. The CDR3, as DNA: TGTGCCAGCAGCCAAGAACCAGCGGGGGGGACGGATGAGCAGTTCTTC. Translation: CASSQEPAGGTDEQFF.

The V call is TRBV5-1, the J call TRBJ2-4, with TRBD2 matching over 11 bases. The CDR3 sequence is 15 residues long. The V segment lost 5 bases and the J segment 8 bases; nucleotides outside the gene matches: 9. From germline, CDR1 is SGHRS and CDR2 YFSETQ. In nucleotides, the CDR3 is TGCGCCAGCAGTCGTTTAGCGGGGGGGCCGGACATTCAGTACTTC. Protein: CASSRLAGGPDIQYF. Combining the CDR3 with reference TRBV5-1 and TRBJ2-4 gives the whole variable domain KAGVTQTPRYLIKTRGQQVTLSCSPISGHRSVSWYQQTPGQGLQFLFEYFSETQRNKGNFPGRFSGRQFSNSRSEMNVSTLELGDSALYLCASSRLAGGPDIQYFGAGTRLSVL.

This clonotype has just a few counts. V gene TRBV6-2 or TRBV6-3 combines with J gene TRBJ1-2; D uncertain. This CDR3 has 14 amino acids. V was pared by 4 bases and J by 0 bases, with 9 bases between. The germline gives CDR1 MNHEY, CDR2 SVGEGT. The CDR3 bases are TGTGCCAGCAGTTCCAACCAGCCTAACTATGGCTACACCTTC. Residues: CASSSNQPNYGYTF.